The 17 T cell receptor beta chains given below trace back to one sample, sequenced in a study of blood T cell repertoires in COVID-19. Method: immunoSEQ multiplex PCR; TCRdb's copy keeps in-frame clones and lacks some. The table shows roughly 200,000 clones, with 88% occurring only once. Material: peripheral blood. The receptor source for this set is a man aged 40-49 years with active or convalescent COVID-19.

This clone was picked up one time. The chain combines TRBV19 with TRBJ1-5, with 8 nucleotides matching TRBD1. V lost 7 bases to trimming and J lost 9 bases; unmatched junction nucleotides: 14. Germline V gene data show CDR1 as LNHDA and CDR2 as SQIVND (reference sequence). CDR3 length: 15 residues. The CDR3 region has the DNA TGTGCCAGTACCTCAGACAGGGGAGATACCGGGCCCCAGCATTTT. It is translated as CASTSDRGDTGPQHF.

The chain links TRBV7-9 to TRBJ1-4; D is unresolved. Germline V lookup: CDR1 SEHNR, CDR2 FQNEAQ (reference sequence). The CDR3 is 15 residues long. Trimming took 0 bases from V and 6 from J, leaving 11 bases between them. The CDR3 bases are TGTGCCAGCAGCTTAGCTTCGGCAGGCTATGAAAAACTGTTTTTT. Translated: CASSLASAGYEKLFF.

CDR3 nucleotides: TGTGCCAGCAGCCTCCGACAGGGACCCTTTTCCTACGAGCAGTACTTC. It translates to CASSLRQGPFSYEQYF. This chain uses TRBV3-1 (or the pseudogene TRBV3-2) with TRBJ2-7; the match to TRBD1 covers 7 bases. The CDR3 has 16 residues. Germline trimming cut 4 bases from V and 1 base from J; bases unmatched to any gene: 10. Germline loops: CDR1 LGHDT, CDR2 YNNKEL (reference sequence).

The chain is built from TRBV27 and TRBJ1-4; no definite D call. V lost 0 bases to trimming and J lost 8 bases, with 13 bases between them. The V gene's germline CDR1 is MNHEY and CDR2 SMNVEV (reference sequence). The CDR3 contains 15 residues. CDR3 nucleotides: TGTGCCAGCAGTTTATCGGACGGGGAATCGGAAAAACTGTTTTTT. Protein: CASSLSDGESEKLFF.

V is TRBV5-5 and J is TRBJ1-5; D is unclear. CDR1 and CDR2 (germline): SGHKS, YYEKEE (reference sequence). This CDR3 spans 15 amino acids. V lost 6 bases and J lost 2, with 15 bases in between. The CDR3 nucleotides are TGTGCCAGCACCCCCCACGCCGGGGGCAATCAGCCCCAGCATTTT. Protein sequence: CASTPHAGGNQPQHF. Filled out from reference TRBV5-5 and TRBJ1-5, the complete variable domain reads DAGVTQSPTHLIKTRGQQVTLRCSPISGHKSVSWYQQVLGQGPQFIFQYYEKEERGRGNFPDRFSARQFPNYSSELNVNALLLGDSALYLCASTPHAGGNQPQHFGDGTRLSIL.

V usage is TRBV5-1 and J usage is TRBJ1-1, with 8 bases matching TRBD1. This CDR3 comprises 15 residues. J was trimmed by 1 base and V by 3 bases; bases with no gene match: 5. The germline gives CDR1 SGHRS, CDR2 YFSETQ. The CDR3 DNA reads as TGCGCCAGCAGCTCCGGACAGGGTCGGAACACTGAAGCTTTCTTT. It specifies CASSSGQGRNTEAFF.

The rearrangement joins TRBV18 to TRBJ2-7; possibly TRBD2 for D (5 bases). There are 15 residues in the CDR3. Trimming pared 3 bases from V and 2 bases from J, leaving 14 bases between. Germline lookup yields CDR1 KGHSH and CDR2 LQKENI. The CDR3 coding sequence is TGTGCCAGCTCACCGGCCACGGACTTGACCTACGAGCAGTACTTC. This codes for CASSPATDLTYEQYF. The full variable domain, rest sourced from reference TRBV18 and TRBJ2-7, is NAGVMQNPRHLVRRRGQEARLRCSPMKGHSHVYWYRQLPEEGLKFMVYLQKENIIDESGMPKERFSAEFPKEGPSILRIQQVVRGDSAAYFCASSPATDLTYEQYFGPGTRLTVT.

This clone has a single count. V is TRBV7-2 and J is TRBJ2-7; TRBD2 aligns across 11 bases. Trimming cost V 4 bases and J 3 bases; bases outside gene matches: 2. Germline loops: CDR1 SGHTA, CDR2 FQGNSA. The CDR3 spans 14 residues. The CDR3 sequence: CASSSLAGGYEQYF. CDR3 DNA sequence: TGTGCCAGCAGCTCCCTAGCGGGAGGCTACGAGCAGTACTTC.

The gene calls are TRBV24-1 and TRBJ2-5; 8 bases map to TRBD1. Germline CDR1 is KGHDR and CDR2 is SFDVKD. The CDR3 is 15 residues long. The ends lost 7 bases at V and 5 bases at J; junction bases unmatched: 11. CDR3: CATSPSGTGDETQYF. CDR3 nucleotides: TGTGCCACCAGCCCCTCCGGGACAGGAGACGAGACCCAGTACTTC.

The rearrangement links TRBV5-6 to TRBJ2-3; TRBD2 might be the D (5 bases). The V gene's germline CDR1 is SGHDT and CDR2 YYEEEE. With 5 bases removed from V and 0 bases from J, the gap between germline ends came to 22 bases. The CDR3 length is 18 residues. The CDR3 protein is CASRREAGIWGSTDTQYF. The CDR3, as DNA: TGTGCCAGCAGACGCGAAGCCGGGATTTGGGGAAGCACAGATACGCAGTATTTT.

On this clone itself: This CDR3 is also generated by other DNA sequences in the sample. The rearrangement joins TRBV19 to TRBJ2-7; no clear D. Germline V gene data show CDR1 as LNHDA and CDR2 as SQIVND (reference sequence). V lost 3 bases, J lost 0 bases, and 6 bases lay in between. This CDR3 comprises 13 residues. The CDR3 here is CASSIPGSYEQYF. DNA of the CDR3: TGTGCCAGTAGTATCCCGGGCTCCTACGAGCAGTACTTC. Full variable domain (remainder filled in from reference TRBV19 and TRBJ2-7): DGGITQSPKYLFRKEGQNVTLSCEQNLNHDAMYWYRQDPGQGLRLIYYSQIVNDFQKGDIAEGYSVSREKKESFPLTVTSAQKNPTAFYLCASSIPGSYEQYFGPGTRLTVT.

V and J are TRBV6-5 and TRBJ1-6; 9 nucleotides agree with TRBD1. Germline loops: CDR1 MNHEY, CDR2 SVGAGI. This CDR3 contains 15 residues. V shed 6 bases, J shed 5 bases, and the junction held 5 bases outside the gene matches. The CDR3 DNA sequence: TGTGCCAGCAGCCGGACAGGGGACGATAATTCACCCCTCCACTTT. It is translated as CASSRTGDDNSPLHF.

This clone has a handful of counts. The chain joins TRBV3-1 (or the pseudogene TRBV3-2) to TRBJ2-2; unclear D gene. The V and J ends lost 8 bases and 3 bases respectively, with 10 bases between them. The CDR3 is 13 amino acids. Per germline, CDR1 LGHDT and CDR2 YNNKEL (reference sequence). This CDR3 reads CASLRVDTGELFF. The CDR3 DNA follows: TGTGCCAGCTTACGGGTGGACACCGGGGAGCTGTTTTTT.

The chain couples TRBV15 to TRBJ1-4; perhaps TRBD1 as D (6 bases). Per germline, CDR1 LNHNV and CDR2 YYDKDF (reference sequence). V dropped 0 bases and J dropped 5 bases, with 10 bases sitting between them. The CDR3 consists of 15 residues. The CDR3 DNA reads TGTGCCACCAGCAGAGATGGGGGCGCGAATGAAAAACTGTTTTTT. The encoded protein is CATSRDGGANEKLFF.

V and J are TRBV5-1 and TRBJ2-1, with 7 bases fitting TRBD1. V lost 0 bases and J lost 9; bases outside the gene matches: 6. The CDR3 loop spans 14 amino acids. From germline, CDR1 is SGHRS and CDR2 YFSETQ. DNA of the CDR3: TGCGCCAGCAGCTTGGTAGAGGGGGCTTTTGAGCAGTTCTTC. Translated, it gives CASSLVEGAFEQFF.

This chain joins TRBV9 and TRBJ2-3; 7 nucleotides line up with TRBD2. The germline V gene encodes CDR1 SGDLS and CDR2 YYNGEE. The CDR3 consists of 19 residues. With V trimmed by 4 bases and J by 1 base, 18 bases remained unmatched. Written as DNA, the CDR3 is TGTGCCAGCAGCCCCACATTTTCGGGGGGAGGGAGTGGCACAGATACGCAGTATTTT. This translates into CASSPTFSGGGSGTDTQYF.

The chain recombines TRBV28 with TRBJ2-7, with D perhaps matching TRBD2 (5 bases). Germline V CDR1 and CDR2: MDHEN, SYDVKM. The CDR3 is 15 residues long. Trimming pared 2 bases from V and 2 bases from J, leaving 13 bases between. CDR3 sequence: CASSLIGAGAYEQYF. CDR3 DNA sequence: TGTGCCAGCAGTTTAATAGGTGCCGGGGCCTACGAGCAGTACTTC.